The 24 T cell receptor beta chains given below trace back to one sample, sequenced in a study of CD8+CD57+ T cells in acquired aplastic anemia. CDR3 and TCR beta VDJ profiling relied on genomic DNA as the template. A single record per CDR3 protein comes from TCRdb applying MiXCR to the reads. The sample consists of approximately 98,000 distinct CDR3 sequences, about 67% of them appearing once. For sequencing, patients were chosen who had shown expansion of CD8+CD57+ cells by flow cytometry. The sequencing sample was made of sorted CD4+, CD8+, or CD8+CD57+ T cells (not recorded which) from PBMCs. The receptor set was obtained from a human donor with aplastic anemia.

As regards this clonotype: Just one base apart from a much larger clone, this may be a read error. The conserved closing phenylalanine or tryptophan is absent in this CDR3, likely reflecting a read error. This chain uses TRBV29-1 with TRBJ1-4, with D uncertain. This CDR3 spans 13 amino acids. Trimming cost V 8 bases and J 2 bases, with 12 bases left between them. The germline V gene has CDR1 SQVTM and CDR2 ANQGSEA. CDR3 in amino acids: CSPEGLTNEKLFS. The CDR3 nucleotides are TGCAGCCCTGAAGGGTTGACTAATGAAAAACTGTTTTCT.

The chain recombines TRBV10-2 with TRBJ2-7; possible D gene TRBD2, 6 bases. Germline V gives CDR1 WSHSY, CDR2 SAAADI. The CDR3 sequence is 14 residues long. Trimming removed 4 bases from V and 4 bases from J, with 14 bases in between. CDR3 bases: TGCGCCAGCAGTGTTCCCGGGGGTGATTACGAGCAGTACTTC. As protein: CASSVPGGDYEQYF.

The genes are TRBV24-1 and TRBJ1-2; TRBD1 might be the D (5 bases). Germline V CDR1 and CDR2: KGHDR, SFDVKD. V lost 4 bases to trimming and J lost 8 bases, with 22 bases between them. The CDR3 is made up of 16 amino acids. CDR3 in DNA: TGTGCCACCAGTGAAGGGGTGTCCCCGTGGGGCGGAGGCTACACCTTC. This encodes CATSEGVSPWGGGYTF.

The CDR3 sequence: CSAHRGVNQPQHF. Here the CDR3 DNA reads TGCAGTGCCCACAGGGGGGTTAATCAGCCCCAGCATTTT. The V gene is TRBV20-1, the J gene TRBJ1-5, with 8 nucleotides matching TRBD1. The CDR3 has 13 residues. CDR1 is DFQATT, CDR2 SNEGSKA, per germline (reference sequence). J lost 4 bases, V lost 6 bases, and 5 bases had no gene match.

The chain uses TRBV20-1 and TRBJ2-5, with 10 positions matching TRBD1. The V segment lost 1 base and the J segment 5 bases; nucleotides outside the gene matches: 1. The CDR3 loop spans 13 amino acids. The germline gives CDR1 DFQATT, CDR2 SNEGSKA (reference sequence). The CDR3 region has the DNA TGCAGTGCTAGAGTGGGACAGGGGGAGACCCAGTACTTC. Translation: CSARVGQGETQYF.

V gene TRBV7-9 combines with J gene TRBJ1-2; 8 bases match TRBD1. CDR3 length: 15 amino acids. Trimming at V came to 5 bases and at J to 4 bases, leaving 9 bases not matched to a gene. Germline loops: CDR1 SEHNR, CDR2 FQNEAQ (reference sequence). The CDR3 loop reads CASSLPQGVSYGYTF. Here the CDR3 DNA reads TGTGCCAGCAGCCTCCCACAGGGGGTGAGCTATGGCTACACCTTC.

This clonotype was seen a single time. The gene calls are TRBV2 and TRBJ2-5, with 11 bases fitting TRBD1. The CDR3 has 15 amino acids. The germline gives CDR1 SNHLY, CDR2 FYNNEI. The ends lost 6 bases at V and 5 bases at J; junction bases unmatched: 8. CDR3 in DNA: TGTGCCAGCAGCTCCGGGACAGGGGGTTGGGAGACCCAGTACTTC. Encoded protein: CASSSGTGGWETQYF.

This clonotype has only one observation. This chain connects TRBV7-2 to TRBJ2-7; 10 nucleotides align to TRBD1. CDR3 size: 14 residues. V shed 5 bases and J 6 bases; nucleotides not matched to a gene: 7. Per the germline V gene, CDR1 is SGHTA and CDR2 is FQGNSA. CDR3 in DNA: TGTGCCAGCAGCGCCTGGGACAGGGGTAGCGAGCAGTACTTC. Its protein is CASSAWDRGSEQYF.

V and J are TRBV24-1 and TRBJ2-1; D is ambiguous. The CDR3 loop spans 14 amino acids. The V gene's germline CDR1 is KGHDR and CDR2 SFDVKD. V was pared by 9 bases and J by 10 bases, with 21 bases between. This CDR3 is CATGFFNNEVEQFF. As DNA, the CDR3 is TGTGCCACCGGATTCTTTAACAATGAGGTAGAGCAGTTCTTC.

This sequence joins TRBV7-3 and TRBJ2-3, with D possibly TRBD1 on 6 matching bases. CDR3 size: 14 residues. With 5 bases removed from V and 2 bases from J, the gap between germline ends came to 11 bases. CDR1 and CDR2 from the germline V gene are SGHTA and FQGTGA. CDR3 loop: CASSPGASTDTQYF. For the CDR3, the DNA is TGTGCCAGCAGCCCAGGGGCCTCCACAGATACGCAGTATTTT.

This chain uses TRBV4-1 with TRBJ2-5; TRBD2 is a possible D gene (6 bases). CDR1 is MGHRA and CDR2 is YSYEKL in the germline V gene. The germline V and J ends were trimmed by 0 bases and 2 bases, with 19 bases remaining between them. The length of the CDR3 is 18 residues. This CDR3 is CASSQDIGGLTVQETQYF. CDR3 sequence (DNA): TGCGCCAGCAGCCAAGATATCGGGGGTCTGACAGTACAAGAGACCCAGTACTTC.

The chain recombines TRBV2 with TRBJ1-6; 7 bases are a match to TRBD1. The CDR3 covers 15 residues. Germline lookup yields CDR1 SNHLY and CDR2 FYNNEI. The V and J ends lost 1 base and 7 bases, in that order; junction bases with no gene match: 4. CDR3 protein: CASSEEGQVNSPLHF. CDR3 DNA: TGTGCCAGCAGTGAAGAAGGACAGGTGAATTCACCCCTCCACTTT.

The rearrangement joins TRBV20-1 to TRBJ2-3; 7 nucleotides align to TRBD1. CDR1 and CDR2 (germline): DFQATT, SNEGSKA (reference sequence). V dropped 5 bases and J dropped 5; count of bases not matched to a gene: 10. This CDR3 has 14 residues. DNA of the CDR3: TGCAGTGCTTTACAGGGGTTGATTGGAGATACGCAGTATTTT. Protein sequence: CSALQGLIGDTQYF.

The chain employs TRBV12-3 or TRBV12-4 and TRBJ2-7; weak D call: TRBD2 (5 bases). The CDR3 runs 14 residues. V lost 7 bases, J lost 6 bases, and 19 bases lay in between. The CDR3 sequence is CASTSLLDAGEQYF. CDR3 DNA: TGTGCCAGCACCTCCCTACTAGACGCCGGCGAGCAGTACTTC.

J is TRBJ1-1 and V is TRBV29-1; D is unclear. Trimming took 4 bases from V and 2 from J, leaving 11 bases between them. The CDR3 consists of 13 residues. Germline CDR1 is SQVTM and CDR2 is ANQGSEA. CDR3 in amino acids: CSVVGLYNTEAFF. The CDR3 DNA is TGCAGCGTTGTTGGATTGTATAACACTGAAGCTTTCTTT.

CDR3 in amino acids: CASRTRHRGWEQYF. CDR3 DNA: TGTGCCAGCAGAACTCGACACCGAGGTTGGGAGCAGTACTTC. The chain combines TRBV7-9 with TRBJ2-7, with D unresolved. The ends were cut back, 6 bases at V and 7 bases at J, with 19 bases in the middle. Germline values: CDR1 SEHNR, CDR2 FQNEAQ (reference sequence). This CDR3 contains 14 residues.

The chain recombines TRBV5-4 with TRBJ1-6; D gene unclear. The germline CDR1 and CDR2 sequences are SGHNT and YYREEE (reference sequence). V gave up 2 bases and J gave up 3 bases, with 21 bases separating them. The CDR3 covers 19 residues. The CDR3 protein is CASSFNRAEATLYNSPLHF. Here the CDR3 DNA reads TGTGCCAGCAGCTTTAACCGGGCGGAGGCTACCCTCTATAATTCACCCCTCCACTTT.

This clonotype came up a few times. The chain recombines TRBV9 with TRBJ2-7; weak D call: TRBD2 (6 bases). The germline CDR1 and CDR2 sequences are SGDLS and YYNGEE. This CDR3 has 15 residues. With 0 bases removed from V and 3 bases from J, the gap between germline ends came to 13 bases. The CDR3 DNA reads as TGTGCCAGCAGCGTAGGCCCTAGCGACCACTACGAGCAGTACTTC. This translates into CASSVGPSDHYEQYF.

This clonotype was counted once. J is TRBJ1-2 and V is TRBV12-3 or TRBV12-4; tentatively, D is TRBD1 (5 bases). Trimming took off 8 bases at V and 4 bases at J, with 11 bases between the two ends. The CDR3 sequence is 12 residues long. Here the CDR3 DNA reads TGTGCCAGCGGGGCGGGCGCCTATGGCTACACCTTC. Translation: CASGAGAYGYTF.

This clonotype was found a few times. The rearrangement joins TRBV24-1 to TRBJ2-7; D possibly corresponds to TRBD1 (7 bases). The CDR3 is 14 residues long. V shed 4 bases and J shed 3 bases, with 12 bases lying between them. From germline, CDR1 is KGHDR and CDR2 SFDVKD. CDR3 amino acids: CATSEAGGNYEQYF. The CDR3 nucleotides are TGTGCCACCAGTGAAGCAGGGGGGAACTACGAGCAGTACTTC.

The chain is built from TRBV20-1 and TRBJ1-6; 9 nucleotides line up with TRBD1. The length of the CDR3 is 14 residues. CDR1 is DFQATT and CDR2 is SNEGSKA in the germline V gene (reference sequence). Germline trimming cut 3 bases from V and 10 bases from J; bases unmatched to any gene: 7. The CDR3 protein is CSASGGQGSSPLHF. The CDR3 nucleotides read TGCAGTGCTAGTGGCGGACAGGGGTCGTCACCCCTCCACTTT.

This clonotype was seen more than once but under ten times. This chain's CDR3 is CASSEGGRGGQPQHF. The CDR3 DNA is TGTGCCAGCAGTGAAGGGGGGCGCGGTGGTCAGCCCCAGCATTTT. V and J are TRBV6-1 and TRBJ1-5, with a weak D call TRBD1 (6 bases). The V gene lost 1 base and the J gene lost 6 bases, with 13 bases spanning the gap. The CDR3 consists of 15 residues. CDR1 and CDR2 from the germline V gene are MNHNS and SASEGT.

This rearrangement joins TRBV2 to TRBJ2-1; 9 positions agree with TRBD2. J gave up 12 bases and V 4 bases, and 16 bases lay outside the gene matches. Germline CDR1 SNHLY, CDR2 FYNNEI. This CDR3 region has 16 residues. CDR3 sequence reads: CASSADLSAGGPPQFF. As DNA, the CDR3 is TGTGCCAGCAGTGCGGACCTCTCGGCGGGGGGGCCGCCGCAGTTCTTC.

This chain joins TRBV15 and TRBJ1-2; 9 bases map to TRBD1. With 3 bases clipped from V and 7 bases from J, the junction kept 6 bases outside the gene matches. In germline, CDR1 is LNHNV, CDR2 YYDKDF (reference sequence). The CDR3 has 14 amino acids. The DNA of the CDR3 is TGTGCCACCAGCAGGGCACAGGGGGCGGGTGGCTACACCTTC. Translated: CATSRAQGAGGYTF.